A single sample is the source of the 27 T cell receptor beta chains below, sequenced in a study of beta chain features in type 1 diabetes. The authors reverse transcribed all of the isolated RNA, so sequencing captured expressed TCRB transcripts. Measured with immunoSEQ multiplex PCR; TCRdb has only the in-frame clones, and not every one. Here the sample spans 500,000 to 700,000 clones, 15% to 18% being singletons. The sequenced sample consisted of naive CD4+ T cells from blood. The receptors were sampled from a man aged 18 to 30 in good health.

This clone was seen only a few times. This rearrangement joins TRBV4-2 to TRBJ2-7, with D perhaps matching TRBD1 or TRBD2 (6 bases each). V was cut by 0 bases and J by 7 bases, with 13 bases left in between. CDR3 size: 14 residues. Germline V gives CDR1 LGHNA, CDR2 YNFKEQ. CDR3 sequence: CASSQDPQGREQYF. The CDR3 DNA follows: TGTGCCAGCAGCCAAGATCCCCAGGGGAGGGAGCAGTACTTC.

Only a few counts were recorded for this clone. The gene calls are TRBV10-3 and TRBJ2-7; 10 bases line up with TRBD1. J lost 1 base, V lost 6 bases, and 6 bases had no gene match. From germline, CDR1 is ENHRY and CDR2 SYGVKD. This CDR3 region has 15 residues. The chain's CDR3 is CAIRDRGTKSYEQYF. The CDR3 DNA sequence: TGTGCCATCAGGGACAGGGGGACAAAATCCTACGAGCAGTACTTC.

The CDR3 loop is CASTLSGGPTSTDTQYF. CDR3 DNA: TGTGCCAGCACCCTTTCCGGGGGCCCCACTAGCACAGATACGCAGTATTTT. The chain carries TRBV18 and TRBJ2-3; D possibly matches TRBD1 or TRBD2 (6 bases each). Germline V gene lookup returns CDR1 KGHSH and CDR2 LQKENI. This CDR3 spans 17 amino acids. The V end lost 8 bases, the J end lost 0 bases, and 21 bases lay between the germline ends.

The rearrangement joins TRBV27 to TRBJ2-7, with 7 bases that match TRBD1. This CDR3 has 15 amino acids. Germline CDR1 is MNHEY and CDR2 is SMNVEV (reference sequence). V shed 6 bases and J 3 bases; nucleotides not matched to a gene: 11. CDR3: CASSSPGTAYYEQYF. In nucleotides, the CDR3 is TGTGCCAGCAGCAGTCCGGGGACAGCATACTACGAGCAGTACTTC.

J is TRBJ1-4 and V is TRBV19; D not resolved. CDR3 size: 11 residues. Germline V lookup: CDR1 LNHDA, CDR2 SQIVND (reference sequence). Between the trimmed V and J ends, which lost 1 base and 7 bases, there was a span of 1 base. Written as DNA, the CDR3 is TGTGCCAGTAGTATAGGTGAAAAACTGTTTTTT. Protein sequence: CASSIGEKLFF.

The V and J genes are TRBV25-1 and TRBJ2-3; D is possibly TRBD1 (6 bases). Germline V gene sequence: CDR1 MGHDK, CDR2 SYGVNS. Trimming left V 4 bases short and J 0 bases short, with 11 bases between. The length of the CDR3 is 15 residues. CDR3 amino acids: CASSAGQYSTDTQYF. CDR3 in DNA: TGTGCCAGCAGTGCCGGACAGTACAGCACAGATACGCAGTATTTT.

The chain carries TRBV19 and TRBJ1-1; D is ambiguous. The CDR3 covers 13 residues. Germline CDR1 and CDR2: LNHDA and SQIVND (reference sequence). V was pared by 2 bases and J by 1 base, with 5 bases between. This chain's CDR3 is CASSITANTEAFF. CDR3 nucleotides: TGTGCCAGTAGTATAACAGCGAACACTGAAGCTTTCTTT.

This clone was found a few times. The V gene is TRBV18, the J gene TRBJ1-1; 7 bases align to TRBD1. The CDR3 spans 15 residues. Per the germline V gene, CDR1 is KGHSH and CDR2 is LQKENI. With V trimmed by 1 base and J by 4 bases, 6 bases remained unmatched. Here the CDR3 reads CASSPRQGKATEAFF. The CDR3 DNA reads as TGTGCCAGCTCACCACGACAGGGAAAGGCCACTGAAGCTTTCTTT.

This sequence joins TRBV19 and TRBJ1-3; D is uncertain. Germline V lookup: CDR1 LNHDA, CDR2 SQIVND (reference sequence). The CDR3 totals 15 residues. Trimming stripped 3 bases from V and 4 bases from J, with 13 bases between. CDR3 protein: CASSIGREGGNTIYF. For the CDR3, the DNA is TGTGCCAGTAGTATCGGCAGAGAGGGCGGAAACACCATATATTTT.

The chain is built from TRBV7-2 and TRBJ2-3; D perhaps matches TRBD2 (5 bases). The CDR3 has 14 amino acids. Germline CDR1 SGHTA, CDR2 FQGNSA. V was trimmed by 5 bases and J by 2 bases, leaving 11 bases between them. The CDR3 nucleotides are TGTGCCAGCAGCCCCGACGGGATCACAGATACGCAGTATTTT. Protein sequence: CASSPDGITDTQYF.

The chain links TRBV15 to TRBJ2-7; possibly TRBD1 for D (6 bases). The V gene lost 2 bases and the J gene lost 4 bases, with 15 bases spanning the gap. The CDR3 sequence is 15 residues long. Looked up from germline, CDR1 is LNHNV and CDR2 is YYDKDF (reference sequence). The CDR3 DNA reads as TGTGCCACCAGCAGACAGGGGTCGGCTGGATACGAGCAGTACTTC. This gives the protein CATSRQGSAGYEQYF.

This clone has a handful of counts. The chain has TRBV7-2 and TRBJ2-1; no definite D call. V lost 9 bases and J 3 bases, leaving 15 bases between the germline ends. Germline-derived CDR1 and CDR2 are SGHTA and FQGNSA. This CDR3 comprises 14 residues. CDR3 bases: TGTGCCAGTCGAGGCCCGGGTAACTACAATGAGCAGTTCTTC. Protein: CASRGPGNYNEQFF.

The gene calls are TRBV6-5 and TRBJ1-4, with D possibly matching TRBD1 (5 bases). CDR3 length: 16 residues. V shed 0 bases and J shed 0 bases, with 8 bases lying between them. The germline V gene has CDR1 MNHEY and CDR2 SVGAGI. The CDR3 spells CASSYSRGATNEKLFF. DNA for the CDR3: TGTGCCAGCAGTTACTCGAGAGGGGCAACTAATGAAAAACTGTTTTTT.

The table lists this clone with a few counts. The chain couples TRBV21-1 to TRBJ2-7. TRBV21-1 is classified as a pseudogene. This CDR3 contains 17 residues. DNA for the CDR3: TGTGCCAGCTCATGGCAGGGGACTTCCAGATGCTCCTACGAGCAGTACTTC. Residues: CASSWQGTSRCSYEQYF.

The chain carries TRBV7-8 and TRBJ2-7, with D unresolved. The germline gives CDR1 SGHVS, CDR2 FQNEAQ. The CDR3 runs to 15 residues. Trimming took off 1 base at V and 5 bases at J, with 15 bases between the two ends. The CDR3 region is CASSLGQKITDEQYF. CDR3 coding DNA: TGTGCCAGCAGCTTAGGTCAAAAGATAACCGACGAGCAGTACTTC.

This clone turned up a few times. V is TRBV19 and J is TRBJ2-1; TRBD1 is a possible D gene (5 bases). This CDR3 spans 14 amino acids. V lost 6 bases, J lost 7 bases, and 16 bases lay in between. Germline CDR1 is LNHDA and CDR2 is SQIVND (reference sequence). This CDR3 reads CASRGRQLGNEQFF. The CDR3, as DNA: TGTGCCAGTAGAGGACGACAGTTGGGGAATGAGCAGTTCTTC.

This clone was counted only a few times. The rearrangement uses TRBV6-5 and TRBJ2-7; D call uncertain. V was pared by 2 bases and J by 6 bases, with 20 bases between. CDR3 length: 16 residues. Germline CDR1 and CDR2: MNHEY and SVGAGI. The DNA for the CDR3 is TGTGCCAGCAGTTACCTCGCCCCGGCAGGCAGTACCGAGCAGTACTTC. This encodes CASSYLAPAGSTEQYF.

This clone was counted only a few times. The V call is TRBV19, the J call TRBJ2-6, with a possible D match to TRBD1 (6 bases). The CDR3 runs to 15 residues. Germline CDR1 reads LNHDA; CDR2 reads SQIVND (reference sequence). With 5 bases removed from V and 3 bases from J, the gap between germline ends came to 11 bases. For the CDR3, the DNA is TGTGCCAGTAGTCCCCGACAGGTTGGGGCCAACGTCCTGACTTTC. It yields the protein CASSPRQVGANVLTF.

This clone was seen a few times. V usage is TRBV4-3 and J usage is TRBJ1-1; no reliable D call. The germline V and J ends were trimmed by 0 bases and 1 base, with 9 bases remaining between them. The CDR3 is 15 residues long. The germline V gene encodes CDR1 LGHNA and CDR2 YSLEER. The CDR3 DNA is TGCGCCAGCAGCCAAGAAAACACACAGAACACTGAAGCTTTCTTT. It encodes CASSQENTQNTEAFF.

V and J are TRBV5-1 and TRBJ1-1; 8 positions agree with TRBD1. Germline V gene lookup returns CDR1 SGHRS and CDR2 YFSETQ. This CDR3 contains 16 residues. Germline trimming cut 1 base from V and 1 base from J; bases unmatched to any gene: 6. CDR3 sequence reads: CASSLPYRGENTEAFF. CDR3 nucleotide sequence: TGCGCCAGCAGCTTGCCCTACAGGGGGGAGAACACTGAAGCTTTCTTT.

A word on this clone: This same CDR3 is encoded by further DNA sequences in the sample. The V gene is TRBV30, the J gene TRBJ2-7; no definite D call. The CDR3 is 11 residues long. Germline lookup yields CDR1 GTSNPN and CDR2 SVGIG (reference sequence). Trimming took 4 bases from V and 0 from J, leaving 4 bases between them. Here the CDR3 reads CAWTSSYEQYF. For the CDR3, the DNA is TGTGCCTGGACAAGCTCCTACGAGCAGTACTTC.

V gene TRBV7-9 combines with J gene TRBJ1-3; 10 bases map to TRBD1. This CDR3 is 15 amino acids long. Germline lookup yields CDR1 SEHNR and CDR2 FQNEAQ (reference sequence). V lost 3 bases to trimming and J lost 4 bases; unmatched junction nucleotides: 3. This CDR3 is CASSLGTGAGNTIYF. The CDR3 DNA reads TGTGCCAGCAGCTTGGGGACAGGGGCCGGAAACACCATATATTTT.

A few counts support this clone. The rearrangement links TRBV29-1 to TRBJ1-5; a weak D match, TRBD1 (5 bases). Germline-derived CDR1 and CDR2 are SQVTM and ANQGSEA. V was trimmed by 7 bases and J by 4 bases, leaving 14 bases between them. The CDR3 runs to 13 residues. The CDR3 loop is CSARQGGNQPQHF. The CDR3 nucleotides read TGCAGCGCCCGCCAGGGCGGTAATCAGCCCCAGCATTTT.

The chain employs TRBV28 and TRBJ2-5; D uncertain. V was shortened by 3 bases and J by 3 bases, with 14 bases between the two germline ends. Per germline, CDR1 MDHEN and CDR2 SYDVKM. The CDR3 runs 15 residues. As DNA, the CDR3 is TGTGCCAGCAGTTTCGTAAGGGCTAGTAAAGAGACCCAGTACTTC. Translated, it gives CASSFVRASKETQYF.

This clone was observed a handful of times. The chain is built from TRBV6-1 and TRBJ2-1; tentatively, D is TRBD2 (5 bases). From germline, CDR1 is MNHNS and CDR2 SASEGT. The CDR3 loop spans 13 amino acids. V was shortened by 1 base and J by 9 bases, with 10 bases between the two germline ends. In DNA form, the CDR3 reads TGTGCCAGCAGTGAAGGCCTAGCCCTTGAGCAGTTCTTC. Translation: CASSEGLALEQFF.

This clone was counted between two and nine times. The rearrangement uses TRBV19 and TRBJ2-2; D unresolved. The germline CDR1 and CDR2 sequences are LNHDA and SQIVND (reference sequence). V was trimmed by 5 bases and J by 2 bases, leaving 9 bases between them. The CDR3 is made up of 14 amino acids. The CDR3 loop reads CASSPIYNTGELFF. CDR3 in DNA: TGTGCCAGTAGTCCGATCTATAACACCGGGGAGCTGTTTTTT. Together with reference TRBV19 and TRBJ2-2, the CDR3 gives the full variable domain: DGGITQSPKYLFRKEGQNVTLSCEQNLNHDAMYWYRQDPGQGLRLIYYSQIVNDFQKGDIAEGYSVSREKKESFPLTVTSAQKNPTAFYLCASSPIYNTGELFFGEGSRLTVL.

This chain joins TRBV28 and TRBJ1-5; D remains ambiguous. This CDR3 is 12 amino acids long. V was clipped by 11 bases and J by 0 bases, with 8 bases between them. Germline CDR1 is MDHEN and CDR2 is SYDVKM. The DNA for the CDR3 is TGTGCCGGGTCCTATAGCAATCAGCCCCAGCATTTT. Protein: CAGSYSNQPQHF.